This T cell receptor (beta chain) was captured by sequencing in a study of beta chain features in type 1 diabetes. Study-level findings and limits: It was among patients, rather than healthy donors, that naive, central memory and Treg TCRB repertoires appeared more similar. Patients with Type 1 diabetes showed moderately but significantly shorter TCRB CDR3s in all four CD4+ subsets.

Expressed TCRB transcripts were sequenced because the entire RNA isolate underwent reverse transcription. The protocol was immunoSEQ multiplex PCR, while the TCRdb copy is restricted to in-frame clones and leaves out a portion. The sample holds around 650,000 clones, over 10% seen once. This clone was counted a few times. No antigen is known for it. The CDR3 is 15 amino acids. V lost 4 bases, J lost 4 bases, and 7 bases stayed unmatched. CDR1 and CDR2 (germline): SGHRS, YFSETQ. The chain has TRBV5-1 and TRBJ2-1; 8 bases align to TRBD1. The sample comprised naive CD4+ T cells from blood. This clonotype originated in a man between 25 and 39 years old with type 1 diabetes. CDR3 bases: TGCGCCAGCAGCCCCGGGACAGGAACATACAATGAGCAGTTCTTC. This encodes CASSPGTGTYNEQFF.